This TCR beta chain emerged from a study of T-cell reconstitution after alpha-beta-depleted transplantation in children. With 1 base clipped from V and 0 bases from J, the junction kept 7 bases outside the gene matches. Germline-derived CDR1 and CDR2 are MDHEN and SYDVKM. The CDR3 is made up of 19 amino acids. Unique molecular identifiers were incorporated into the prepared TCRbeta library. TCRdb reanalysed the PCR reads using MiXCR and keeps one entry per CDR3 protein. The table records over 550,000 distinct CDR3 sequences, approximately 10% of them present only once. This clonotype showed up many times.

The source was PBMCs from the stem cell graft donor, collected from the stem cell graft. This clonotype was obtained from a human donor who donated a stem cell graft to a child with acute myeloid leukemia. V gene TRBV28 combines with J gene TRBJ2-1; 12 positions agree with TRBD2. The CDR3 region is CASSLLGLAGGSSYNEQFF. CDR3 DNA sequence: TGTGCCAGCAGTTTATTAGGTCTAGCGGGAGGGAGCTCCTACAATGAGCAGTTCTTC. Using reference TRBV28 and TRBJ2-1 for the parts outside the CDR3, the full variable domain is DVKVTQSSRYLVKRTGEKVFLECVQDMDHENMFWYRQDPGLGLRLIYFSYDVKMKEKGDIPEGYSVSREKKERFSLILESASTNQTSMYLCASSLLGLAGGSSYNEQFFGPGTRLTVL.